Listed below are T cell receptor beta chains from one sample, sequenced in a study of human T cells and chemical hapten exposure. TCRdb reprocessed the RACE reads with MiXCR, giving one entry per CDR3 protein. Of 71,000 or so distinct CDR3 sequences listed, about 9.4% are singletons. Sequences were derived from whole blood, sampled in connection with sensitization to the hapten diphenylcyclopropenone (DPC). The receptor set was obtained from a middle-aged woman with alopecia areata. Some clones in this sample may be carry-over from other donors' samples. CDR3s include the opening cysteine and the closing phenylalanine or tryptophan. Fields, in order: J gene, V gene, D gene, clone size, CDR3 DNA, CDR3 protein. The D gene is left open where the match is weak. Size values are once, few and many counts, or a class for expanded clones, and some rows have none.

TRBJ2-3,TRBV18,NA,NA,TGTGCCAGCTCCCCCCAGACTACAGATACGCAGTATTTT,CASSPQTTDTQYF
TRBJ2-5,TRBV6-2/TRBV6-3,NA,NA,TGTGCCAGCAGTTACGTACTGGGAGGCGGGGAGGAGACCCAGTACTTC,CASSYVLGGGEETQYF
TRBJ2-3,TRBV28,TRBD2,few,TGTGCCAGCAGTGTACGGGGGGGCACCGCGGCAGATACGCAGTATTTT,CASSVRGGTAADTQYF
TRBJ2-3,TRBV7-8,TRBD1,few,TGTGCCAGCAGCTTACGCACAGGGGGCACAGATACGCAGTATTTT,CASSLRTGGTDTQYF
TRBJ1-2,TRBV3-1,NA,many,TGTGCCAGCAGCGCGGTTGGGGCCTGGGCCTCGGCGGACTATGGCTACACCTTC,CASSAVGAWASADYGYTF
TRBJ1-3,TRBV7-8,NA,many,TGTGCCAGCAGCCTCCGTCCCACAGGGCCAGAAAACACCATATATTTT,CASSLRPTGPENTIYF
TRBJ1-2,TRBV5-1,NA,few,TGCGCCAGCAGCTTGTTTCTGGACTATGGCTACACCTTC,CASSLFLDYGYTF
TRBJ1-3,TRBV20-1,NA,many,TGCAGTGCTAGAAGTAGCGGCTCTGGAAACACCATATATTTT,CSARSSGSGNTIYF
TRBJ1-6,TRBV28,NA,NA,TGTGCCAGCAGTCCGACCCGGGGCACCCTAAGAGGAAATTCACCCCTCCACTTT,CASSPTRGTLRGNSPLHF
TRBJ1-5,TRBV19,NA,NA,TGTGCCAGTAGCGACTACCGCAATCAGCCCCAGCATTTT,CASSDYRNQPQHF
TRBJ2-1,TRBV7-9,NA,many,TGTGCCAGCAGTCCCCCCGGGGGTTTTTACAATGAGCAGTTCTTC,CASSPPGGFYNEQFF
TRBJ1-3,TRBV6-2/TRBV6-3,NA,few,TGTGCCAGCAGCCCTGGACAGCAAGGAAACACCATATATTTT,CASSPGQQGNTIYF
TRBJ2-1,TRBV25-1,TRBD2,many,TGTGCCAGCAGTGACCGGAAGACTAGCGGGGGTTATGAGCAGTTCTTC,CASSDRKTSGGYEQFF
TRBJ1-1,TRBV29-1,NA,many,TGCAGCGCCAGAACAGGGTCCACTGAAGCTTTCTTT,CSARTGSTEAFF
TRBJ2-5,TRBV12-3/TRBV12-4,NA,many,TGTGCCAGCAGTAACGTATACGGAGAGACCCAGTACTTC,CASSNVYGETQYF
TRBJ2-2,TRBV28,TRBD1,many,TGTGCCAGCAGTTTACCGGGACAGGGGGCCGGGGAGCTGTTTTTT,CASSLPGQGAGELFF
TRBJ1-6,TRBV6-2/TRBV6-3,NA,NA,TGTGCCAGCAGACCCGACGGCGGCGGGAATTCACCCCTCCACTTT,CASRPDGGGNSPLHF
TRBJ1-6,TRBV7-9,NA,few,TGTGCCAGCAGCTACCCTGGTGACAGACCCCTCCACTTT,CASSYPGDRPLHF
TRBJ1-5,TRBV5-1,NA,NA,TGCGCCATCTTCGACAGTAGCAATCAGCCCCAGCATTTT,CAIFDSSNQPQHF
TRBJ1-2,TRBV7-9,NA,NA,TGTGCCAGCAGCTTAGCTGGCAGAGACAGTGGCTACACCTTC,CASSLAGRDSGYTF
TRBJ1-5,TRBV6-6,NA,many,TGTGCCAGCAGTTACTCGTTTCCTGACTATAGCAATCAGCCCCAGCATTTT,CASSYSFPDYSNQPQHF
TRBJ1-6,TRBV7-2,NA,many,TGTGCCAGCGCCAGACAATTGACTGGTCTTAATTCACCCCTCCACTTT,CASARQLTGLNSPLHF
TRBJ2-4,TRBV6-5,NA,many,TGTGCCAGCGGGGTTCGTGGCCCCTCCGGAAACATTCAGTACTTC,CASGVRGPSGNIQYF
TRBJ1-3,TRBV3-1,NA,NA,TGTGCCAGCAGCTCCGAGTCCGTCGGAAACACCATATATTTT,CASSSESVGNTIYF
TRBJ2-7,TRBV1,NA,NA,TGCACCAGCAGCCAAGATCCGGACCTTTCCGGCTCCTACGAGCAGTACTTC,CTSSQDPDLSGSYEQYF
TRBJ2-1,TRBV7-9,NA,many,TGTGCCAGCAGCTTAGGAAGCTCCTACAATGAGCAGTTCTTC,CASSLGSSYNEQFF
TRBJ1-6,TRBV19,NA,many,TGTGCCAGTAGTGATCCAGGGGCCTCACCCCTCCACTTT,CASSDPGASPLHF
TRBJ2-1,TRBV11-2,NA,many,TGTGCCAGCAGTCTGGACTCTTGGCGGGATGAGCAGTTCTTC,CASSLDSWRDEQFF
TRBJ2-1,TRBV4-2,TRBD2,NA,TGTGCCAGCAGCCTGACTAGCGGGGGGGCAGGGGAGCAGTTCTTC,CASSLTSGGAGEQFF
TRBJ1-1,TRBV6-6,TRBD1,few,TGTGCCAGCAGTCTTGACAGGGGAACTGAAGCTTTCTTT,CASSLDRGTEAFF
TRBJ2-7,TRBV20-1,NA,NA,TGCAGTGCTAGAGATTGGGGGCAGGAGGACGAGCAGTACTTC,CSARDWGQEDEQYF
TRBJ2-1,TRBV7-2,TRBD2,many,TGTGCCAGCAGCTTAGCGTGGTTAGCGGGGGGGCTGGGGCGTAAGAATGAGCAGTTCTTC,CASSLAWLAGGLGRKNEQFF
TRBJ1-2,TRBV25-1,TRBD1,many,TGTGCCAGCAGTTTTTCCCCGGGACAGGGGACGGATGGCTACACCTTC,CASSFSPGQGTDGYTF
TRBJ1-1,TRBV4-3,TRBD1,many,TGCGCCAGCAGCCAAGATGCGGGGACAGGGGGCGCGGAGGACACTGAAGCTTTCTTT,CASSQDAGTGGAEDTEAFF
TRBJ1-2,TRBV7-9,NA,many,TGTGCCAGCAGCGGTCAGGGCCCTAACTATGGCTACACCTTC,CASSGQGPNYGYTF
TRBJ1-5,TRBV6-5,NA,many,TGTGCCAGCAGTTACGACAGAGAGAACAATCAGCCCCAGCATTTT,CASSYDRENNQPQHF
TRBJ2-4,TRBV9,NA,NA,TGTGCCAGCAGCGCAGACTTAGCTTGGGACATTCAGTACTTC,CASSADLAWDIQYF
TRBJ2-5,TRBV29-1,TRBD2,NA,TGCAGCGTTGAAGTACTAGCGGGAGTTGGGACCCAGTACTTC,CSVEVLAGVGTQYF
TRBJ2-3,TRBV7-6,TRBD2,many,TGTGCCAGCAGCTTAAGCGGGGGGGCCACAGATACGCAGTATTTT,CASSLSGGATDTQYF
TRBJ2-1,TRBV5-4,NA,NA,TGTGCCAGCAGCCTGGGCCGGGCGGACAATGAGCAGTTCTTC,CASSLGRADNEQFF
TRBJ1-1,TRBV18,NA,many,TGTGCCAGCTCACCACTATCCGCAACTAACACTGAAGCTTTCTTT,CASSPLSATNTEAFF
TRBJ2-5,TRBV14,TRBD2,many,TGTGCCAGCAGCCAAGAGAAAGCGGGGGAGCTTGAAGAGACCCAGTACTTC,CASSQEKAGELEETQYF
TRBJ1-1,TRBV18,NA,many,TGTGCCAGCTCACGAACGGGGGAGAACACTGAAGCTTTCTTT,CASSRTGENTEAFF
TRBJ2-7,TRBV19,NA,many,TGTGCCAGTCAGGGAGGAGGGGATTTCTCCTACGAGCAGTACTTC,CASQGGGDFSYEQYF
TRBJ1-1,TRBV29-1,TRBD1,NA,TGCAGCGTCTGGACAGGGGCGGACACTGAAGCTTTCTTT,CSVWTGADTEAFF
TRBJ2-5,TRBV24-1,NA,NA,TGTGCCACCAGTGACACCCGGACCTCCCAAGAGACCCAGTACTTC,CATSDTRTSQETQYF
TRBJ2-1,TRBV6-2/TRBV6-3,TRBD1,many,TGTGCCAGCAGTCACAGGGGGCAATACAATGAGCAGTTCTTC,CASSHRGQYNEQFF
TRBJ2-3,TRBV27,NA,NA,TGTGCCAGCAGTGGAGGGGGCTTGGGGGAAGATACGCAGTATTTT,CASSGGGLGEDTQYF
TRBJ1-1,TRBV25-1,NA,many,TGTGCCAGCAGCGGCGACAGCCAAGCTTTCTTT,CASSGDSQAFF
TRBJ1-6,TRBV7-2,NA,many,TGTGCCAGCACCGAGAGGCAGAGTAATTCACCCCTCCACTTT,CASTERQSNSPLHF